Listed below are T cell receptor beta chains from one sample, sequenced in a study of cytomegalovirus exposure and HLA in healthy donors. TCRdb keeps only in-frame clones here, not all; method: immunoSEQ multiplex PCR. The sample has over 95,000 clones, under 85% seen once; the top ten hold approximately 9.9%. Material: PBMCs. The origin of the receptors is a man in his forties or fifties in good health and CMV-seropositive. Both conserved end residues are trimmed from each CDR3.

TRBV5-1	TRBJ2-1	ASSSGTGGSSYNEQF
TRBV18	TRBJ2-3	ASSPPRGASTDTQY
TRBV4-2	TRBJ1-4	ASSSRTGGDEKLF
TRBV4-1	TRBJ1-3	ASRSSGNTIY
TRBV18	TRBJ1-2	ASSPPGQGGGYT
TRBV6-5	TRBJ1-1	ASSYSEPVNTEAF
TRBV9	TRBJ1-5	ASSDSAGTGGVQPQH
TRBV27	TRBJ1-2	ASRMTGNSYGYT
TRBV27	TRBJ1-6	ASKTGARNSPLH
TRBV5-8	TRBJ1-5	ASRLGQVTNQPQH
TRBV12-5	TRBJ1-1	ASGLGSGTFAEAF
TRBV27	TRBJ2-3	ASNPLSGSSTDTQY
TRBV27	TRBJ1-6	ASKRTSYNSPLH
TRBV4-1	TRBJ2-4	ASSHYRVGVLGKNIQY
TRBV7-9	TRBJ2-7	ASSTQDRAYEQY
TRBV19	TRBJ2-7	ASSAPGQTYEQY
TRBV7-9	TRBJ2-7	ASSLTGTNYEQY
TRBV7-6	TRBJ1-6	ASSVNGGGSPLH
TRBV5-1	TRBJ2-2	ASSLPGTGGTGELF
TRBV27	TRBJ2-3	ASSRQGGTDTQY
TRBV19	TRBJ2-7	ASSQAFPPGQAYEQY
TRBV5-1	TRBJ2-2	ASSLVAGPTGELF
TRBV7-9	TRBJ2-3	ASSPRSGQGPDTQY
TRBV19	TRBJ2-2	ASSIRLYTGELF
TRBV11-3	TRBJ2-5	ASSSSGQETQY
TRBV6-5	TRBJ1-6	ASRVSSYNSPLH
TRBV4-1	TRBJ2-2	ASSQRAGATNTGELF
TRBV5-1	TRBJ2-3	ASSFRLAGDGADTQY
TRBV6-1	TRBJ2-6	ASTRVSSGANVLT
TRBV7-9	TRBJ2-1	ASRRTSGGADNEQF
TRBV27	.	ASSFKGQVYEQY
TRBV6-5	TRBJ1-5	ASSYSLSSNQPQH
TRBV5-1	TRBJ1-1	ASSLVAGNTEAF
TRBV7-8	TRBJ1-1	ASSPWDRGVRAF
TRBV7-6	TRBJ2-7	ASSLEGGNSYEQY
TRBV30	TRBJ1-1	ACSALTGNTEAF
TRBV5-8	TRBJ2-1	ASSFPGQVGSRF
TRBV7-2	TRBJ1-5	ASSLAPVRENQPQH
TRBV7-2	TRBJ1-2	ASSQGANYGYT
TRBV18	TRBJ1-5	ASSPKGNRGSNQPQH
TRBV6-5	TRBJ2-1	ASSTLAGGIHEQF
TRBV2	TRBJ1-2	ASIKTGALSYGYT
TRBV7-9	TRBJ1-5	ASSPGVGTRANQPQH
TRBV6-5	TRBJ2-7	ASSYSNVYEQY
TRBV10-3	TRBJ2-1	AISESERGEHNEQF
TRBV14	TRBJ1-2	ASSQGTGTGYT
TRBV6-5	TRBJ1-1	ASSAIEGTEAF
TRBV2	TRBJ1-2	ASSLSQGTTNYGYT
TRBV9	TRBJ1-5	ASSVEGGPQH
TRBV5-1	TRBJ2-6	ASSLLLSGANGLT
TRBV2	TRBJ2-7	ASRTGGYEQY
TRBV2	TRBJ1-4	ASGPREKLF
TRBV19	TRBJ2-1	ASSIGLADEQF
TRBV7-9	TRBJ2-7	SSSFRDYSYEQY
TRBV11-3	TRBJ2-3	ASSFSGGRTDTQY
TRBV11-1	TRBJ2-7	ASNPYEDRGEYEQY
TRBV30	TRBJ1-5	AWSVRFGVAQPQH
TRBV18	TRBJ1-4	ASSQDKGNEKLF
TRBV7-9	TRBJ2-3	ASSIGHLTDTQY